The rows below give T cell receptor beta chains drawn from one sample of a study of blood T cells in healthy people across ages. TCRdb used MiXCR to reprocess the 5' RACE reads, holding one entry per CDR3 protein. This table holds approximately 600,000 distinct CDR3 sequences, under 70% found once. The sample taken for sequencing was blood. The receptors stem from a man aged 55 to 70 in good health. Each CDR3 is given with its conserved first and last residue. A D gene is named only where the DNA matches it firmly. Not all rows give a size; the values are once, few, many and, for expanded clones, a class.

TRBV5-1	TRBJ2-3	few	TRBD2	TGTGCCAGCAGTTTTGCGGGGGGGTCAGATACGCAGTATTTT	CASSFAGGSDTQYF
TRBV20-1	TRBJ1-2	once	.	TGCAGTGCGCGTAGATTGGTGGCGCTTTGGGGCTATGGCTACACCTTC	CSARRLVALWGYGYTF
TRBV3-1	TRBJ2-1	.	TRBD2	TGTGCCAGCAGCCCCACCGAGCGGGGGTACTACAATGAGCAGTTCTTC	CASSPTERGYYNEQFF
TRBV7-9	TRBJ2-3	.	TRBD1	TGTGCCAGCAGCCAAGGACAGGGTAGGGCAGATACGCAGTATTTT	CASSQGQGRADTQYF
TRBV18	TRBJ2-1	.	TRBD1	TGTGCCAGCTCACTCCGGACAGGGTTAAATGAGCAGTTCTTC	CASSLRTGLNEQFF
TRBV11-2	TRBJ1-6	.	.	TGTGCCAGCAGCTCTAACTATAATTCACCCCTCCACTTT	CASSSNYNSPLHF
TRBV7-9	TRBJ2-6	.	TRBD1	TGTGCCAGCAGCCCCCCACCGGGACAGGGGGCTGCTGGGGCCAACGTCCTGACTTTC	CASSPPPGQGAAGANVLTF
TRBV7-9	TRBJ2-5	.	.	TGTGCCAGCAGCCTAGGACGGGCGGAGGGGGTGACCCAGTACTTC	CASSLGRAEGVTQYF
TRBV20-1	TRBJ1-2	once	TRBD1	TGCAGTGCTAGTTCGGGACAGGGATACTATGGCTACACCTTC	CSASSGQGYYGYTF
TRBV7-9	TRBJ2-1	.	.	TGTGCCAGCAGCTTAGTAGGAGCGGACTACAATGAGCAGTTCTTC	CASSLVGADYNEQFF
TRBV20-1	TRBJ2-5	.	TRBD2	TGCAGTGCTAGGCTAGCGGGGGGGATCCAAGAGACCCAGTACTTC	CSARLAGGIQETQYF
TRBV7-2	TRBJ2-1	few	.	TGTGCCAGCAGCCGCCCGGGTTGGCAGGAGGGCAATGAGCAGTTCTTC	CASSRPGWQEGNEQFF
TRBV7-9	TRBJ2-1	.	.	TGTGCCAGCAGTCAGCTCTGGGGGGTCCACAATGAGCAGTTCTTC	CASSQLWGVHNEQFF
TRBV9	TRBJ1-6	.	.	TGTGCCAGCAGCGTAGCCGTTAATTCACCCCTCCACTTT	CASSVAVNSPLHF
TRBV12-3/TRBV12-4	TRBJ2-5	few	TRBD2	TGTGCCAGCAGTCCGCACCTAGCGGGGGGCTTTGAAGAGACCCAGTACTTC	CASSPHLAGGFEETQYF
TRBV18	TRBJ2-7	.	.	TGTGCCAGCCCACCGTCGACCGGGACTGGCGCCTACGAGCAGTACTTC	CASPPSTGTGAYEQYF
TRBV12-3/TRBV12-4	TRBJ1-3	.	.	TGTGCCAGCAGCCCCTACTCTGGAAACACCATATATTTT	CASSPYSGNTIYF
TRBV10-3	TRBJ1-2	.	TRBD1	TGTGCCATCGACACCGGGACAGGGGGCGCAGGGGGCTATGGCTACACCTTC	CAIDTGTGGAGGYGYTF
TRBV29-1	TRBJ1-2	.	.	TGCAGCGTTGAAGTAGCATATGGCTACACCTTC	CSVEVAYGYTF
TRBV5-1	TRBJ2-3	.	.	TGCGCCAGCAGCCGAGACAGGCCCACAGATAGGCAGTATTTT	CASSRDRPTDRQYF
TRBV27	TRBJ2-5	few	.	TGTGCCAGCAGTCCAAGGGTTTTAGAGACCCAGTACTTC	CASSPRVLETQYF
TRBV12-3/TRBV12-4	TRBJ2-3	.	.	TGTGCCAGCAGCTGGGGACGGATCAGCGGCGGGGTAGGAGCAGATACGCAGTATTTT	CASSWGRISGGVGADTQYF
TRBV7-2	TRBJ2-1	.	TRBD2	TGTGCCAGCAGCCTCAGCGGGGATCTCCAGCAGTTCTTC	CASSLSGDLQQFF
TRBV20-1	TRBJ1-1	few	.	TGCAGTGCTAGAGCGCTGGCGGGTGAAGCTTTCTTT	CSARALAGEAFF
TRBV15	TRBJ2-7	.	.	TGTGCCACCAGCAGAGGGTCCTACGAGCAGTACTTC	CATSRGSYEQYF
TRBV10-3	TRBJ2-5	.	TRBD2	TGTGCCATCAGTGCGAGCGGGGGGGCCCAAGAGACCCAGTACTTC	CAISASGGAQETQYF
TRBV7-2	TRBJ2-3	.	TRBD2	TGTGCCAGCAGCTTAGGAGGCGGGGGGGTTGTAGATACGCAGTATTTT	CASSLGGGGVVDTQYF
TRBV3-1	TRBJ2-5	.	TRBD1	TGTGCCAGCAGCCCAGTCCGGACAGGGGGAGAGACCCAGTACTTC	CASSPVRTGGETQYF
TRBV4-2	TRBJ1-2	.	TRBD1	TGTGCCAGCAGCCAAGAGGGGAGGCAGGGGGTTGATGGCTACACCTTC	CASSQEGRQGVDGYTF
TRBV7-2	TRBJ2-1	.	TRBD2	TGTGCCAGCAGCTATACTAGCGGGGGGGCCCGGAATGAGCAGTTCTTC	CASSYTSGGARNEQFF
TRBV7-2	TRBJ1-2	.	.	TGTGCCAGCAGCCCCTGGGGGGGATATGGCTACACCTTC	CASSPWGGYGYTF
TRBV6-1	TRBJ2-1	few	TRBD1	TGTGCCAGCAGCTCTAGACAGGGGGCCTACAATGAGCAGTTCTTC	CASSSRQGAYNEQFF
TRBV3-1	TRBJ2-6	few	TRBD1	TGTGCCAGCACCCGGACAGGGGCCGCCAACGTCCTGACTTTC	CASTRTGAANVLTF
TRBV7-6	TRBJ2-3	.	TRBD2	TGTGCCAGCAGCTTAGGGCGAACTAGCGGGCTCCCAGATACGCAGTATTTT	CASSLGRTSGLPDTQYF
TRBV20-1	TRBJ2-3	.	.	TGCAGTGCCCCTGACCCCCAGACTAGTCGGGAGACGCAGTATTTT	CSAPDPQTSRETQYF
TRBV18	TRBJ1-1	once	.	TGTGCCAGCTCACCACAACAGGACAGGAACACTGAAGCTTTCTTT	CASSPQQDRNTEAFF
TRBV6-1	TRBJ1-4	.	TRBD1	TGTGCCAGCAGTGAAGGCAGGCTCAGGGGGCTAGATGAAAAACTGTTTTTT	CASSEGRLRGLDEKLFF
TRBV15	TRBJ1-6	few	.	TGTGCCACCAGCAGAGAAGGGGACGGAAATTCACCCCTCCACTTT	CATSREGDGNSPLHF
TRBV5-6	TRBJ2-2	.	.	TGTGCCAGCAGCGACGGCGCCACCGGGGAGCTGTTTTTT	CASSDGATGELFF